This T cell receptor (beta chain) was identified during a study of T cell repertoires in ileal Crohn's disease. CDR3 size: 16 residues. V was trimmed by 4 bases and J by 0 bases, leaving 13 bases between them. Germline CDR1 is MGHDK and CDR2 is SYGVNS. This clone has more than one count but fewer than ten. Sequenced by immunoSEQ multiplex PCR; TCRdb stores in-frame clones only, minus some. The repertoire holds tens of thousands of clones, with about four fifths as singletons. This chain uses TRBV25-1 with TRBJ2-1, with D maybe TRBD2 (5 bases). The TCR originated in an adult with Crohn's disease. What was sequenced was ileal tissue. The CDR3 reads CASSGIAKSSYNEQFF. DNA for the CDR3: TGTGCCAGCAGTGGAATAGCGAAGAGCTCCTACAATGAGCAGTTCTTC.